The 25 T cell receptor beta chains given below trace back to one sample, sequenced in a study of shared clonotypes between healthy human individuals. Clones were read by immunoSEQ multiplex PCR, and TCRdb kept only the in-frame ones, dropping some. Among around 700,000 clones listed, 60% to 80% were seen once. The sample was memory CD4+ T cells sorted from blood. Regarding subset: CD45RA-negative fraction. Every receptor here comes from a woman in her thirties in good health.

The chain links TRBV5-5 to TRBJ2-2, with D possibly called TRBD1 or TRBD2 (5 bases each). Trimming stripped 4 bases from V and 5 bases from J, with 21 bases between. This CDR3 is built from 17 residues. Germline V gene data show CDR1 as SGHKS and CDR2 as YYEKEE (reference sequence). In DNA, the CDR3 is TGTGCCAGCAGCCGGGGCCAGGGCGTCCGGTGGACCGGGGAGCTGTTTTTT. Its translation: CASSRGQGVRWTGELFF.

The CDR3, as DNA: TGTGCCAGTAGTATGATGGGACTAGCGCAAAACAATGAGCAGTTCTTC. Its protein is CASSMMGLAQNNEQFF. This chain joins TRBV19 and TRBJ2-1; 10 bases are shared with TRBD2. The CDR3 contains 16 residues. Germline V gene lookup returns CDR1 LNHDA and CDR2 SQIVND (reference sequence). Germline trimming cut 3 bases from V and 5 bases from J; bases unmatched to any gene: 7.

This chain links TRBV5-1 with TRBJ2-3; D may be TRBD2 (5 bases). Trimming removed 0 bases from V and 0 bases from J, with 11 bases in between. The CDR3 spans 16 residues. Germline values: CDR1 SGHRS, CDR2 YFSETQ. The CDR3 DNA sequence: TGCGCCAGCAGCTTGGTCCGGGGAACTAGCACAGATACGCAGTATTTT. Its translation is CASSLVRGTSTDTQYF.

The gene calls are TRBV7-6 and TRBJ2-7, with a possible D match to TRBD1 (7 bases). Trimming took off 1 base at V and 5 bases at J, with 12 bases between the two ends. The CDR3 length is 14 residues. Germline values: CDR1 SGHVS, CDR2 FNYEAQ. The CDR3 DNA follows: TGTGCCAGCAGCTTAGGGCAGGGGGGAGACGAGCAGTACTTC. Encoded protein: CASSLGQGGDEQYF.

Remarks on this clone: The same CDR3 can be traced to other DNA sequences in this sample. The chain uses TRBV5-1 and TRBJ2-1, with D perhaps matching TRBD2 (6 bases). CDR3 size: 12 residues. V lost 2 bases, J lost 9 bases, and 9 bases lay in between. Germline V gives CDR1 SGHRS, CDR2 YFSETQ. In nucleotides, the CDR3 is TGCGCCAGCAGCTTAAGGGGAGGTGAGCAGTTCTTC. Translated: CASSLRGGEQFF.

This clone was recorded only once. The CDR3, as DNA: TGTGCCAGCAGCCCGGACCCCAAGGTTTTGCCCCAGCATTTT. Encoded protein: CASSPDPKVLPQHF. The chain is built from TRBV6-5 and TRBJ1-5, with D uncertain. This CDR3 spans 14 amino acids. Trimming shortened V by 6 bases and J by 9 bases, and 18 bases separated the two germline ends. CDR1 and CDR2 (germline): MNHEY, SVGAGI.

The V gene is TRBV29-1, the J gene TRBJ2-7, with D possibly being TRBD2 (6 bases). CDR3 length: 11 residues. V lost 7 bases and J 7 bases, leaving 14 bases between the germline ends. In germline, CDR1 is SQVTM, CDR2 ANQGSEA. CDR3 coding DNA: TGCAGCGGGGGGGAGATTGAGGAGCAGTACTTC. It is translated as CSGGEIEEQYF.

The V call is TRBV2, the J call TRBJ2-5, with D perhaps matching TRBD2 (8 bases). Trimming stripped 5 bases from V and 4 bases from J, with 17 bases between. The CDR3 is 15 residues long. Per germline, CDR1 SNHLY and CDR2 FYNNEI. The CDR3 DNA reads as TGTGCCAGCAGTTCAGGGGGACTAGGCTTAGAGACCCAGTACTTC. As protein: CASSSGGLGLETQYF.

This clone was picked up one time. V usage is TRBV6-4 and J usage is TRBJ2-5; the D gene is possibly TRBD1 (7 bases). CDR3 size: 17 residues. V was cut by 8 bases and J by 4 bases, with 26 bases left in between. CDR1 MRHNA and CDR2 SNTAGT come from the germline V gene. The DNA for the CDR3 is TGTGCCAGCCCCAATTCGTGCAGGGGGGAACCTGGAGAGACCCAGTACTTC. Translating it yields CASPNSCRGEPGETQYF.

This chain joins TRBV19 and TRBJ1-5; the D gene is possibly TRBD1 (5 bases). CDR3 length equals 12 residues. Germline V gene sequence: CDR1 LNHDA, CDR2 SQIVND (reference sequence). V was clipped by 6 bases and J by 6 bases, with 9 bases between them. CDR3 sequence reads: CASRGGSQPQHF. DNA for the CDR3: TGTGCCAGTAGGGGGGGGTCTCAGCCCCAGCATTTT.

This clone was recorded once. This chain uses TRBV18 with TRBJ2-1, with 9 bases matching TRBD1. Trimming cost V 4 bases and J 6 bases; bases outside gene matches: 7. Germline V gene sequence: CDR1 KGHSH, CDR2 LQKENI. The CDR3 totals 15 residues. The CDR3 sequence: CASSHGTGSRNEQFF. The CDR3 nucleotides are TGTGCCAGCTCACACGGGACAGGGTCTCGCAATGAGCAGTTCTTC.

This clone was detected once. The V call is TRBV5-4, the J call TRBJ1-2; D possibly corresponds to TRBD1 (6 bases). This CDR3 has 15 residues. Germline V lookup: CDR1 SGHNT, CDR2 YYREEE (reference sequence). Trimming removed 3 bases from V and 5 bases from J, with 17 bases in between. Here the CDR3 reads CASSSKGGLEYGYTF. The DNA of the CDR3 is TGTGCCAGCAGCTCAAAGGGGGGCCTTGAGTATGGCTACACCTTC.

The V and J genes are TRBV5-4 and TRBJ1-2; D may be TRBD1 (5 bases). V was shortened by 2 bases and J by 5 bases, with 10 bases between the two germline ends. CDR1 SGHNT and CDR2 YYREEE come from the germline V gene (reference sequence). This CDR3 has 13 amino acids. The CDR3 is CASSFGGEYGYTF. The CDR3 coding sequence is TGTGCCAGCAGCTTCGGAGGGGAGTATGGCTACACCTTC.

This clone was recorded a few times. The CDR3 DNA reads TGTGCCAGCAGTGATAGGTGGAAGGGAGCGTACGAGCAGTACTTC. Amino acids: CASSDRWKGAYEQYF. The chain couples TRBV6-6 to TRBJ2-7; D might be TRBD2 (5 bases). Deletions cut 5 bases from V and 4 bases from J, with 18 bases between. Germline values: CDR1 MNHNY, CDR2 SVGAGI (reference sequence). CDR3 length: 15 amino acids.

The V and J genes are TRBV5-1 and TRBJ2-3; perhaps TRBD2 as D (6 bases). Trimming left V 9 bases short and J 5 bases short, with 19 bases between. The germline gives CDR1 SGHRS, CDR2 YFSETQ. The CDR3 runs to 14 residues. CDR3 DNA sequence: TGCGCCACCTCCGAACGCGGGCGGGAAGATACGCAGTATTTT. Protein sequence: CATSERGREDTQYF.

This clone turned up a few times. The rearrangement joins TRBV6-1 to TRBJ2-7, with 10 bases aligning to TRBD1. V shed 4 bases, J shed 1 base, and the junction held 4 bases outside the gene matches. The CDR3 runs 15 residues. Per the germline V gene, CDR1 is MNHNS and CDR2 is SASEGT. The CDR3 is CASSGGQGKSYEQYF. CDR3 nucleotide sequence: TGTGCCAGCAGTGGGGGACAGGGGAAATCCTACGAGCAGTACTTC.

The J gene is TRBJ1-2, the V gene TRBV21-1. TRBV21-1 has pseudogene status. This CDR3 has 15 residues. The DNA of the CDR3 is TGTGCCAGCAGCGGCGGGACCAGGGCTCGCCTAGGCTACACCTTC. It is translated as CASSGGTRARLGYTF.

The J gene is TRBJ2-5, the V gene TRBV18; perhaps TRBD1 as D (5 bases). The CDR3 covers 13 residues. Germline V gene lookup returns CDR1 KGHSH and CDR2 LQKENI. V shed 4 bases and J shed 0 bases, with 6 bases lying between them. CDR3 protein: CASSRQYQETQYF. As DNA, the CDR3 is TGTGCCAGCTCACGACAGTACCAAGAGACCCAGTACTTC.

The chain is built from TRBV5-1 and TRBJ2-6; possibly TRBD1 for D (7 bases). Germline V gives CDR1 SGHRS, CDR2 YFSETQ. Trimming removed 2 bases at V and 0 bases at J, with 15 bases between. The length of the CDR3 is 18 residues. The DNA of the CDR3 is TGCGCCAGCAGCTTTGGCGGGACAGCATCCTCTGGGGCCAACGTCCTGACTTTC. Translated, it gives CASSFGGTASSGANVLTF.

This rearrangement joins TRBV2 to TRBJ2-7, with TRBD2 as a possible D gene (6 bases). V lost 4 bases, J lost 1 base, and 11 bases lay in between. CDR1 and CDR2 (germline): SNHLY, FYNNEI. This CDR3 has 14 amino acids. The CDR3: CASSGKGRSYEQYF. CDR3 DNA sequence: TGTGCCAGCAGTGGAAAAGGGAGGTCCTACGAGCAGTACTTC.

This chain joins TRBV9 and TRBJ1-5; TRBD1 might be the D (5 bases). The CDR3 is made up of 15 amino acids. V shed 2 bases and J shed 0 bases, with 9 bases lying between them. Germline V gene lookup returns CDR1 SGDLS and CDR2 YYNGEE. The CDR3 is CASSVSRDSNQPQHF. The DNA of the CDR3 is TGTGCCAGCAGCGTTTCCAGGGATAGCAATCAGCCCCAGCATTTT.

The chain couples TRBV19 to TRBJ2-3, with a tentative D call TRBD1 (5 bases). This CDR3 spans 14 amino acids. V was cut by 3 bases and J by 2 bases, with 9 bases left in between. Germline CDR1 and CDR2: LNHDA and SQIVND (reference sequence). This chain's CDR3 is CASSIDSSTDTQYF. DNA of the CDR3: TGTGCCAGTAGTATCGACAGCTCCACAGATACGCAGTATTTT.

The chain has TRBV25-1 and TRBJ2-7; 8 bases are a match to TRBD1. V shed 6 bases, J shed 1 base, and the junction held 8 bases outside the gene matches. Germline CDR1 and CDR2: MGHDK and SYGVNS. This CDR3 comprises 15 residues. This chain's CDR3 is CASSPPTGDSYEQYF. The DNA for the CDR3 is TGTGCCAGCAGCCCTCCGACAGGGGATTCCTACGAGCAGTACTTC.

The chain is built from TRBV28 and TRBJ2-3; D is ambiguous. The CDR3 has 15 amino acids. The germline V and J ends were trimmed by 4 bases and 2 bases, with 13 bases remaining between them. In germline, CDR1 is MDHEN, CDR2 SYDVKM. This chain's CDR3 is CASSSPQVTTDTQYF. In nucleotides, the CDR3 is TGTGCCAGCAGTTCGCCGCAGGTTACCACAGATACGCAGTATTTT.

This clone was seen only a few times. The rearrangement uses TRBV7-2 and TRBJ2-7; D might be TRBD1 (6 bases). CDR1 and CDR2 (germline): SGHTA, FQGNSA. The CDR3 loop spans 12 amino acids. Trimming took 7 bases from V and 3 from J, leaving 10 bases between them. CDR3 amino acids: CASTDRSYEQYF. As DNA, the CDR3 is TGTGCCAGCACCGACAGGAGCTACGAGCAGTACTTC.